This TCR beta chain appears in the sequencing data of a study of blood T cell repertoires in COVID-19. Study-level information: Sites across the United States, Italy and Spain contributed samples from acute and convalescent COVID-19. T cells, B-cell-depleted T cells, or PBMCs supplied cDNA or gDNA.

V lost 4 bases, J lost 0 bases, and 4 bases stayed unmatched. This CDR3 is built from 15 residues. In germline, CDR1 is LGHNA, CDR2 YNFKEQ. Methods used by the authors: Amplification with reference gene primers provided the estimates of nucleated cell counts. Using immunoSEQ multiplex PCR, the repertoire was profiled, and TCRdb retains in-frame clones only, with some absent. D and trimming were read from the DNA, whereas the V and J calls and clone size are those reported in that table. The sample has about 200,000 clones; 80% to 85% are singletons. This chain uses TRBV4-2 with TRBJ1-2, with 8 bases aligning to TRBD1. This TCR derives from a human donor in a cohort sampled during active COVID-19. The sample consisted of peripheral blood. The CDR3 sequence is CASSPQTGANYGYTF. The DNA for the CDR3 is TGTGCCAGCAGCCCCCAGACAGGGGCTAACTATGGCTACACCTTC.